The 25 T cell receptor beta chains listed next were all sequenced from one sample in a study of graft-versus-host responses after intestinal transplantation. Which antigens these TCRs recognize remains unknown. Assay: immunoSEQ multiplex PCR; the TCRdb copy retains only in-frame clones and omits some. The sample includes 88,000 or so clones, roughly 90% seen only once; the top ten take around 0.11%. Sequencing used unstimulated CD4+ T cells sorted from spleen or lymph node cells, obtained before intestinal transplant. Receptors originate from a human donor who received an intestinal transplant.

The chain has TRBV30 and TRBJ1-1; the D is unclear. Deletions cut 5 bases from V and 2 bases from J, with 18 bases between. The germline V gene encodes CDR1 GTSNPN and CDR2 SVGIG (reference sequence). The CDR3 runs to 15 residues. The CDR3: CAWWFGPTPNTEAFF. The CDR3 coding sequence is TGTGCCTGGTGGTTCGGCCCGACTCCCAACACTGAAGCTTTCTTT. Full variable domain (outside the CDR3, taken from reference TRBV30 and TRBJ1-1): SQTIHQWPATLVQPVGSPLSLECTVEGTSNPNLYWYRQAAGRGLQLLFYSVGIGQISSEVPQNLSASRPQDRQFILSSKKLLLSDSGFYLCAWWFGPTPNTEAFFGQGTRLTVV.

The chain combines TRBV2 with TRBJ1-5; perhaps TRBD1 as D (5 bases). The V gene's germline CDR1 is SNHLY and CDR2 FYNNEI. The CDR3 runs 14 residues. Trimming left V 3 bases short and J 7 bases short, with 13 bases between. The CDR3 region is CASSDWGVRQPQHF. The CDR3 DNA follows: TGTGCCAGCAGTGATTGGGGGGTGAGGCAGCCCCAGCATTTT.

The chain recombines TRBV2 with TRBJ1-5, with 9 bases fitting TRBD1. V trimming: 2 bases; J trimming: 2 bases; junction bases outside the gene matches: 13. The CDR3 loop spans 19 amino acids. Germline lookup yields CDR1 SNHLY and CDR2 FYNNEI. The CDR3 nucleotides read TGTGCCAGCAGTGAATTTGAGACAGGGGGGAGGATCCGCAATCAGCCCCAGCATTTT. Translation gives CASSEFETGGRIRNQPQHF.

The chain employs TRBV11-2 and TRBJ2-3, with 8 nucleotides matching TRBD2. The CDR3 has 14 residues. The V gene end was trimmed by 6 bases and the J gene end by 5 bases; junction bases not matched to a gene: 7. Germline CDR1 and CDR2: SGHAT and FQNNGV. CDR3 loop: CASSYTAGEDTQYF. The CDR3 DNA reads TGTGCCAGCAGTTACACAGCGGGGGAAGATACGCAGTATTTT.

V and J are TRBV19 and TRBJ1-2; 9 bases are a match to TRBD1. This CDR3 contains 13 residues. In germline, CDR1 is LNHDA, CDR2 SQIVND (reference sequence). V gave up 7 bases and J gave up 6 bases; unmatched junction bases: 6. CDR3 sequence reads: CASKETGGDGYTF. CDR3 DNA sequence: TGTGCCAGTAAAGAAACAGGGGGCGATGGCTACACCTTC.

The chain carries TRBV2 and TRBJ2-3; 12 bases match TRBD2. The germline gives CDR1 SNHLY, CDR2 FYNNEI. The CDR3 consists of 14 residues. With 7 bases clipped from V and 6 bases from J, the junction kept 5 bases outside the gene matches. CDR3 nucleotides: TGTGCCAGCACCCTAGCGGGGGGGGAGGATACGCAGTATTTT. Its translation is CASTLAGGEDTQYF.

This sequence joins TRBV4-1 and TRBJ1-4; TRBD1 is a possible D gene (5 bases). The CDR3 length is 16 residues. Trimming removed 0 bases at V and 5 bases at J, with 13 bases between. In germline, CDR1 is MGHRA, CDR2 YSYEKL. CDR3 sequence reads: CASSQEGTGKNEKLFF. Here the CDR3 DNA reads TGCGCCAGCAGCCAAGAGGGGACTGGGAAGAATGAAAAACTGTTTTTT.

This clone was seen just once. CDR3 sequence: CATKGQGQGEQYF. DNA of the CDR3: TGTGCCACCAAGGGACAGGGTCAGGGCGAGCAGTACTTC. V gene TRBV19 combines with J gene TRBJ2-7; 9 positions agree with TRBD1. V lost 10 bases and J lost 6; bases outside the gene matches: 10. CDR3 length: 13 residues. Germline V lookup: CDR1 LNHDA, CDR2 SQIVND (reference sequence).

This chain links TRBV18 with TRBJ1-2; 8 positions agree with TRBD1. Per the germline V gene, CDR1 is KGHSH and CDR2 is LQKENI. After removal of 3 bases from V and 8 bases from J, the junction contained 8 bases not matched to a gene. CDR3 length: 14 residues. CDR3 sequence reads: CASSPTTGEGGYTF. In DNA form, the CDR3 reads TGTGCCAGCTCACCCACGACAGGGGAGGGCGGCTACACCTTC.

In its sample, this clone was seen once. This sequence joins TRBV7-9 and TRBJ2-5; 8 nucleotides line up with TRBD1. Germline V CDR1 and CDR2: SEHNR, FQNEAQ (reference sequence). V gave up 5 bases and J gave up 5 bases; unmatched junction bases: 1. The CDR3 loop spans 12 amino acids. The CDR3 is CASSRTGETQYF. CDR3 DNA sequence: TGTGCCAGCAGCCGGACAGGGGAGACCCAGTACTTC.

This clone has only one observation. This rearrangement joins TRBV6-1 to TRBJ1-5, with D possibly being TRBD1 (6 bases). Per the germline V gene, CDR1 is MNHNS and CDR2 is SASEGT. Trimming cost V 8 bases and J 0 bases, with 14 bases left between them. This CDR3 spans 15 amino acids. The CDR3 coding sequence is TGTGCCAGCGGGGGCAGGGTTTCTAGCAATCAGCCCCAGCATTTT. Amino acids: CASGGRVSSNQPQHF.

This sequence joins TRBV5-4 and TRBJ2-7; 9 bases are shared with TRBD1. The CDR3 is made up of 16 amino acids. J was trimmed by 5 bases and V by 6 bases; bases with no gene match: 15. Germline-derived CDR1 and CDR2 are SGHNT and YYREEE (reference sequence). The DNA of the CDR3 is TGTGCCAGCAAAGCGAATTCCGGGACAGGGAGCCACGAGCAGTACTTC. Protein product: CASKANSGTGSHEQYF.

The V gene is TRBV18, the J gene TRBJ1-2; D not resolved. Germline V gene sequence: CDR1 KGHSH, CDR2 LQKENI. Trimming removed 0 bases from V and 2 bases from J, with 16 bases in between. The CDR3 is 17 residues long. CDR3 residues: CASSPPDRGLGNYGYTF. The CDR3 DNA sequence: TGTGCCAGCTCACCACCGGATCGAGGGCTCGGGAACTATGGCTACACCTTC.

The genes are TRBV9 and TRBJ1-6, with D uncertain. The germline V and J ends were trimmed by 3 bases and 11 bases, with 15 bases remaining between them. This CDR3 spans 14 amino acids. Germline V gives CDR1 SGDLS, CDR2 YYNGEE. The CDR3 sequence is CASSGPGGVAPLHF. CDR3 coding DNA: TGTGCCAGCAGCGGGCCGGGAGGAGTGGCACCCCTCCACTTT.

The gene calls are TRBV18 and TRBJ1-5; D not certain. Germline CDR1 KGHSH, CDR2 LQKENI. Trimming left V 6 bases short and J 1 base short, with 10 bases between. The CDR3 runs 14 residues. The CDR3 spells CASSQAWSNQPQHF. The CDR3 DNA reads TGTGCCAGCTCCCAGGCGTGGAGCAATCAGCCCCAGCATTTT.

This chain uses TRBV27 with TRBJ2-7; maybe TRBD2 (6 bases). Germline V CDR1 and CDR2: MNHEY, SMNVEV (reference sequence). The CDR3 spans 14 residues. V was cut by 3 bases and J by 3 bases, with 12 bases left in between. The CDR3: CASSLEGPRYEQYF. Here the CDR3 DNA reads TGTGCCAGCAGTTTGGAGGGGCCGCGCTACGAGCAGTACTTC.

The chain couples TRBV30 to TRBJ2-1; the D gene is possibly TRBD2 (6 bases). Trimming took 1 base from V and 2 from J, leaving 9 bases between them. This CDR3 is 14 amino acids long. CDR1 and CDR2 (germline): GTSNPN, SVGIG (reference sequence). This CDR3 reads CAWSADYPYNEQFF. In nucleotides, the CDR3 is TGTGCCTGGAGTGCGGACTACCCCTACAATGAGCAGTTCTTC.

The gene calls are TRBV5-6 and TRBJ2-3; D might be TRBD2 (6 bases). This CDR3 contains 15 residues. Germline CDR1 SGHDT, CDR2 YYEEEE. V was trimmed by 0 bases and J by 6 bases, leaving 14 bases between them. The CDR3 is CASSLVGGAGDTQYF. In nucleotides, the CDR3 is TGTGCCAGCAGCTTGGTTGGAGGGGCGGGGGATACGCAGTATTTT.

This chain links TRBV11-2 with TRBJ1-2; TRBD1 agrees at 9 bases. Germline CDR1 SGHAT, CDR2 FQNNGV. The CDR3 covers 13 residues. V shed 6 bases, J shed 4 bases, and the junction held 3 bases outside the gene matches. Here the CDR3 reads CASRGQGVYGYTF. The CDR3 coding sequence is TGTGCCAGCAGGGGACAGGGCGTCTATGGCTACACCTTC.

The chain couples TRBV5-4 to TRBJ2-2, with TRBD2 matching 7 bases. The CDR3 is 15 residues long. Germline V lookup: CDR1 SGHNT, CDR2 YYREEE (reference sequence). V gave up 4 bases and J gave up 4 bases; unmatched junction bases: 7. CDR3 coding DNA: TGTGCCAGCAGCGAAAGAGCGGGGACCACCGGGGAGCTGTTTTTT. Its protein is CASSERAGTTGELFF.

CDR3 region: CASRGGGGGPYEQYF. CDR3 bases: TGTGCCAGCAGAGGGGGCGGGGGGGGCCCCTACGAGCAGTACTTC. The chain has TRBV27 and TRBJ2-7; 9 bases agree with TRBD2. The germline V gene encodes CDR1 MNHEY and CDR2 SMNVEV (reference sequence). The J segment lost 2 bases and the V segment lost 6 bases, leaving 8 bases of the junction unmatched. The CDR3 consists of 15 residues.

The J gene is TRBJ2-5, the V gene TRBV27, with 8 nucleotides matching TRBD2. The germline CDR1 and CDR2 sequences are MNHEY and SMNVEV (reference sequence). The CDR3 has 14 residues. The V gene end was trimmed by 7 bases and the J gene end by 7 bases; junction bases not matched to a gene: 11. CDR3 coding DNA: TGTGCCAGCAACGCGGGGGGCAGCTCGGGGACCCAGTACTTC. Amino acid sequence: CASNAGGSSGTQYF.

The chain joins TRBV7-9 to TRBJ1-1; D is perhaps TRBD1 (5 bases). Germline CDR1 reads SEHNR; CDR2 reads FQNEAQ (reference sequence). Trimming shortened V by 2 bases and J by 1 base, and 8 bases separated the two germline ends. The CDR3 has 14 amino acids. The CDR3 reads CASSLKGPNTEAFF. DNA of the CDR3: TGTGCCAGCAGCTTAAAGGGGCCGAACACTGAAGCTTTCTTT.

The chain employs TRBV5-1 and TRBJ1-5; 9 bases are shared with TRBD1. CDR3 length: 15 amino acids. Germline V gene lookup returns CDR1 SGHRS and CDR2 YFSETQ. With 3 bases clipped from V and 8 bases from J, the junction kept 9 bases outside the gene matches. The CDR3, as DNA: TGCGCCAGCAGCTCCGGGACAGGGACTATGGAGCCCCAGCATTTT. It encodes CASSSGTGTMEPQHF.

The rearrangement links TRBV5-1 to TRBJ2-3, with 10 bases aligning to TRBD2. CDR3 length equals 15 residues. Trimming took 5 bases from V and 1 from J; bases not matched to a gene: 4. The germline CDR1 and CDR2 sequences are SGHRS and YFSETQ. CDR3: CASRGTSAGTDTQYF. In DNA, the CDR3 is TGCGCCAGCAGAGGGACTAGCGCTGGCACAGATACGCAGTATTTT. The whole variable domain, remainder taken from reference TRBV5-1 and TRBJ2-3, is KAGVTQTPRYLIKTRGQQVTLSCSPISGHRSVSWYQQTPGQGLQFLFEYFSETQRNKGNFPGRFSGRQFSNSRSEMNVSTLELGDSALYLCASRGTSAGTDTQYFGPGTRLTVL.